Sequencing of this T cell receptor beta chain was carried out in a study of T cell repertoires in cytomegalovirus infection. Study at large: A matching HLA type, together with CMV infection, was signaled by public TCR beta signatures.

Germline CDR1 DFQATT, CDR2 SNEGSKA (reference sequence). There are 14 residues in the CDR3. Trimming removed 6 bases at V and 4 bases at J, with 19 bases between. Comment on this clonotype: Its matching antigen is unknown.

Broader study findings: Cumulative frequency of public TCR beta families picked out carriers of CMV plus the relevant HLA. CMV-specific TCR beta clonotypes restricted by HLA-C were the ones dominating the ex vivo response.

TCRdb passed the reads through MiXCR, listing each CDR3 protein once. In the table there are about 920,000 distinct CDR3 sequences, around 32% of which are singletons. This specimen was cultured CD8+ T cells from PBMCs, taken from culture after CMV antigen stimulation. The rearrangement joins TRBV20-1 to TRBJ2-7; tentatively, D is TRBD1 (8 bases). The clonotype comes from a human donor in good health (CMV status not recorded). Some clones in this sample may be carry-over from other donors' samples. The DNA for the CDR3 is TGCAGTGCGGCGGGGGACAGGTATAGATACGAGCAGTACTTC. As protein: CSAAGDRYRYEQYF.